Below, 25 T cell receptor beta chains from the same sample are listed, as sequenced in a study of T cells in Graves' hyperthyroidism and ophthalmopathy (dated by TCRdb to about 2019). Libraries were made using multiplex PCR. Reads for this sample came from an Illumina HiSeq 2000. The TCR beta CDR3 regions were amplified from the RNA transcripts. The TCR CDR3 was subjected to a first round of RT-PCR using the HTBI primer set and the Qiagen OneStep RT-PCR kit. The public sequencing data were trimmed at Q25 with fastp and processed into clonotypes with MiXCR by TCRdb, which kept only in-frame beta chains. All rows with the same CDR3 protein become a single entry with the most common DNA and genes. Present in this sample are some 250,000 distinct CDR3 sequences, just over 14% of which were seen just once. 10% to 15% of the sample comes from the top ten. The sequencing input was blood. The receptors originated from a woman aged 40 to 50 with Graves' hyperthyroidism that later progressed to Graves' ophthalmopathy.

Ten or more counts support this clonotype. The chain joins TRBV12-3 or TRBV12-4 to TRBJ2-3, with 12 bases fitting TRBD2. After removal of 3 bases from V and 2 bases from J, the junction contained 15 bases not matched to a gene. This CDR3 contains 20 residues. For the CDR3, the DNA is TGTGCCAGCAGTTTGAGGTATATGGCTAGCGGGAGGGCCGCCACAGATACGCAGTATTTT. This translates into CASSLRYMASGRAATDTQYF.

This clonotype was detected many times. The chain uses TRBV7-8 and TRBJ2-3; 9 bases align to TRBD1. The CDR3 contains 17 residues. Germline-derived CDR1 and CDR2 are SGHVS and FQNEAQ. With V trimmed by 7 bases and J by 3 bases, 14 bases remained unmatched. CDR3 sequence reads: CASTTGLRDRETDTQYF. The DNA for the CDR3 is TGTGCCAGCACCACCGGACTGAGGGACAGGGAAACAGATACGCAGTATTTT.

This clonotype was picked up many times. Since a much larger clone is just one base distant, this may be a read error. Likely a read error: the CDR3 ends without its conserved phenylalanine or tryptophan. The V gene is TRBV2, the J gene TRBJ1-1; D call uncertain. The CDR3 runs 14 residues. Germline V gives CDR1 SNHLY, CDR2 FYNNEI. Trimming removed 6 bases at V and 0 bases at J, with 11 bases between. This CDR3 is CASSVTAMNTEAFL. The DNA of the CDR3 is TGTGCCAGCAGCGTAACAGCCATGAACACTGAAGCTTTCCTT.

This clonotype has ten or more counts. The rearrangement joins TRBV6-6 to TRBJ2-1; the D is unclear. Germline CDR1 is MNHNY and CDR2 is SVGAGI (reference sequence). V was clipped by 2 bases and J by 8 bases, with 7 bases between them. This CDR3 has 12 residues. The CDR3 DNA reads TGTGCCAGCAGTTACGTCCAAGATGAGCAGTTCTTC. Its protein product is CASSYVQDEQFF.

In this sample, this clonotype turned up many times. The chain links TRBV18 to TRBJ2-5; D unclear. Germline V gives CDR1 KGHSH, CDR2 LQKENI. Trimming shortened V by 2 bases and J by 2 bases, and 9 bases separated the two germline ends. CDR3 size: 14 residues. In DNA form, the CDR3 reads TGTGCCAGCTCACCAAAAGGGCCTCAAGAGACCCAGTACTTC. Its translation is CASSPKGPQETQYF.

This clonotype has ten or more counts. The rearrangement joins TRBV19 to TRBJ2-5, with D perhaps TRBD1 (6 bases). CDR1 LNHDA and CDR2 SQIVND come from the germline V gene (reference sequence). The V end lost 5 bases, the J end lost 1 base, and 17 bases lay between the germline ends. The CDR3 runs 16 residues. The CDR3 DNA is TGTGCCAGTAGTGGACAGTGGACCAAGAGCCAAGAGACCCAGTACTTC. Protein product: CASSGQWTKSQETQYF.

This clonotype has ten or more counts. V gene TRBV11-2 combines with J gene TRBJ2-7; no reliable D call. The CDR3 is made up of 14 amino acids. Germline V CDR1 and CDR2: SGHAT, FQNNGV. V shed 3 bases and J shed 2 bases, with 11 bases lying between them. CDR3 in DNA: TGTGCCAGCAGCTTGGGCAGCGAGACCTACGAGCAGTACTTC. Translating it yields CASSLGSETYEQYF.

In its sample, this clonotype was seen a few times. J is TRBJ2-6 and V is TRBV7-9; 8 bases map to TRBD2. Looked up from germline, CDR1 is SEHNR and CDR2 is FQNEAQ (reference sequence). The CDR3 is 18 residues long. Trimming removed 5 bases from V and 0 bases from J; junction bases left unmatched: 9. The CDR3 nucleotides are TGTGCCAGCAGCCTACCCGGGGGGGCCGGCTCTGGGGCCAACGTCCTGACTTTC. Its translation is CASSLPGGAGSGANVLTF.

This clonotype was recorded at least ten times. The rearrangement joins TRBV18 to TRBJ2-1, with 7 bases that match TRBD1. Trimming took 0 bases from V and 6 from J; bases not matched to a gene: 2. The germline V gene encodes CDR1 KGHSH and CDR2 LQKENI. There are 14 residues in the CDR3. The CDR3 here is CASSPPAGGNEQFF. The CDR3, as DNA: TGTGCCAGCTCACCACCGGCAGGGGGCAATGAGCAGTTCTTC.

At least ten counts were recorded for this clonotype. This rearrangement joins TRBV5-1 to TRBJ1-5; 8 bases align to TRBD1. Germline V CDR1 and CDR2: SGHRS, YFSETQ. V lost 0 bases to trimming and J lost 7 bases; unmatched junction nucleotides: 12. This CDR3 has 17 residues. CDR3 nucleotide sequence: TGCGCCAGCAGCTTGGCCCCGATCGGCAACAGGGGGCAGCCCCAGCATTTT. Its translation: CASSLAPIGNRGQPQHF.

The V call is TRBV19, the J call TRBJ1-1, with a tentative D call TRBD1 (5 bases). V gave up 4 bases and J gave up 7 bases, with 16 bases separating them. This CDR3 has 14 amino acids. The V gene's germline CDR1 is LNHDA and CDR2 SQIVND (reference sequence). CDR3 amino acids: CASSKVWGSVEAFF. CDR3 in DNA: TGTGCCAGTAGTAAGGTTTGGGGGAGCGTTGAAGCTTTCTTT.

V gene TRBV6-1 combines with J gene TRBJ2-1; 8 positions match TRBD2. CDR3 length: 20 amino acids. The germline V gene encodes CDR1 MNHNS and CDR2 SASEGT. The J segment lost 0 bases and the V segment lost 1 base, leaving 14 bases of the junction unmatched. The CDR3 loop reads CASSEVRRGGLRSSYNEQFF. Written as DNA, the CDR3 is TGTGCCAGCAGTGAAGTACGTCGGGGGGGGCTGCGGAGCTCCTACAATGAGCAGTTCTTC.

The CDR3 loop reads CASSPLDRAGNTIYF. CDR3 sequence (DNA): TGTGCCAGCAGCCCCCTCGACAGGGCTGGAAACACCATATATTTT. The gene calls are TRBV7-9 and TRBJ1-3, with TRBD1 identical over 7 bases. The CDR3 covers 15 residues. Germline V gene sequence: CDR1 SEHNR, CDR2 FQNEAQ (reference sequence). V trimming: 5 bases; J trimming: 2 bases; junction bases outside the gene matches: 6.

By share, this clonotype ranks as medium-sized. The chain is built from TRBV7-9 and TRBJ2-3; the match to TRBD2 covers 12 bases. Germline CDR1 SEHNR, CDR2 FQNEAQ (reference sequence). The V and J ends lost 2 bases and 2 bases, in that order; junction bases with no gene match: 5. The CDR3 loop spans 17 amino acids. The DNA of the CDR3 is TGTGCCAGCAGCTTACGGAGACTAGCGGGGGACACAGATACGCAGTATTTT. It is translated as CASSLRRLAGDTDTQYF. Full variable domain (rest looked up from reference TRBV7-9 and TRBJ2-3): DTGVSQNPRHKITKRGQNVTFRCDPISEHNRLYWYRQTLGQGPEFLTYFQNEAQLEKSRLLSDRFSAERPKGSFSTLEIQRTEQGDSAMYLCASSLRRLAGDTDTQYFGPGTRLTVL.

Only a few counts were recorded for this clonotype. This chain connects TRBV19 to TRBJ1-5, with a weak D call TRBD1 (6 bases). The germline gives CDR1 LNHDA, CDR2 SQIVND (reference sequence). This CDR3 is built from 14 residues. V lost 2 bases and J lost 5, with 10 bases in between. Here the CDR3 DNA reads TGTGCCAGTAGTATAAAGGACAGCGATCAGCCCCAGCATTTT. Translating it yields CASSIKDSDQPQHF.

This clonotype was counted a few times. A single base separates this from a much larger clone, so it may be a read error. This rearrangement joins TRBV24-1 to TRBJ2-2; D is uncertain. CDR1 is KGHDR, CDR2 SFDVKD, per germline. Trimming shortened V by 1 base and J by 3 bases, and 11 bases separated the two germline ends. The length of the CDR3 is 16 residues. The CDR3 sequence: CATSDFGPRHTGELFF. The CDR3 nucleotides read TGTGCCACCAGTGATTTTGGACCGAGGCACACCGGGGAGCTGTTTTTT.

A few counts support this clonotype. A clone one base away is much larger, so this may be a read error. V is TRBV28 and J is TRBJ2-7; D ambiguous. This CDR3 spans 13 amino acids. Trimming removed 6 bases at V and 2 bases at J, with 11 bases between. Germline CDR1 is MDHEN and CDR2 is SYDVKM. The CDR3: CASRVFGTYEQYF. For the CDR3, the DNA is TGTGCCAGCAGAGTTTTCGGTACCTACGAGCAGTACTTC.

The chain combines TRBV27 with TRBJ2-5, with 11 bases fitting TRBD1. CDR3 size: 16 residues. Trimming cost V 3 bases and J 1 base; bases outside gene matches: 4. Germline V lookup: CDR1 MNHEY, CDR2 SMNVEV (reference sequence). CDR3 loop: CASSLGQGGLQETQYF. The CDR3, as DNA: TGTGCCAGCAGTTTGGGACAGGGGGGACTCCAAGAGACCCAGTACTTC.

The gene calls are TRBV5-5 and TRBJ2-7; D might be TRBD1 (5 bases). V lost 0 bases and J lost 3, with 16 bases in between. Looked up from germline, CDR1 is SGHKS and CDR2 is YYEKEE (reference sequence). The CDR3 has 16 residues. CDR3 DNA sequence: TGTGCCAGCAGCTTGGCCAAACAGGCCCCCAACTACGAGCAGTACTTC. Its protein product is CASSLAKQAPNYEQYF. Full variable domain (missing parts from reference TRBV5-5 and TRBJ2-7): DAGVTQSPTHLIKTRGQQVTLRCSPISGHKSVSWYQQVLGQGPQFIFQYYEKEERGRGNFPDRFSARQFPNYSSELNVNALLLGDSALYLCASSLAKQAPNYEQYFGPGTRLTVT.

In its sample, this clonotype was seen many times. This chain uses TRBV28 with TRBJ2-5; 7 nucleotides match TRBD2. This CDR3 contains 14 residues. The V segment lost 6 bases and the J segment 5 bases; nucleotides outside the gene matches: 9. Germline V CDR1 and CDR2: MDHEN, SYDVKM. The CDR3 sequence is CASRGHRGGETQYF. In DNA, the CDR3 is TGTGCCAGCAGAGGACACCGGGGAGGGGAGACCCAGTACTTC.

The rearrangement joins TRBV6-2 or TRBV6-3 to TRBJ2-1; 7 bases map to TRBD2. CDR3 length: 14 amino acids. The trim removed 4 bases at V and 4 bases at J, leaving 4 bases unmatched. Germline V gene lookup returns CDR1 MNHEY and CDR2 SVGEGT. The CDR3 sequence: CASSWSGTYNEQFF. Here the CDR3 DNA reads TGTGCCAGCAGTTGGAGCGGGACTTACAATGAGCAGTTCTTC.

At least ten counts were recorded for this clonotype. The gene calls are TRBV12-3 or TRBV12-4 and TRBJ2-1; unclear D gene. The CDR3 loop spans 13 amino acids. V was clipped by 2 bases and J by 5 bases, with 7 bases between them. The CDR3 bases are TGTGCCAGCAGTTTAAACCGTCACAATGAGCAGTTCTTC. This encodes CASSLNRHNEQFF.

This clonotype was observed many times. The J gene is TRBJ2-7, the V gene TRBV12-3 or TRBV12-4; D may be TRBD1 or TRBD2 (5 bases each). The CDR3 is made up of 15 amino acids. Trimming removed 5 bases from V and 4 bases from J, with 18 bases in between. CDR3 nucleotide sequence: TGTGCCAGCAGTAGGGGACCGAGCCCCCTTTACGAGCAGTACTTC. Translating gives CASSRGPSPLYEQYF.

The V and J genes are TRBV6-5 and TRBJ2-3; D perhaps matches TRBD2 (5 bases). The length of the CDR3 is 15 residues. Trimming shortened V by 2 bases and J by 1 base, and 10 bases separated the two germline ends. From germline, CDR1 is MNHEY and CDR2 SVGAGI. The CDR3 loop reads CASSYEVGGTDTQYF. DNA for the CDR3: TGTGCCAGCAGTTACGAGGTGGGAGGCACAGATACGCAGTATTTT.

This clonotype showed up just a few times. This chain joins TRBV20-1 and TRBJ1-2; 7 bases map to TRBD1. J lost 8 bases, V lost 4 bases, and 16 bases had no gene match. Per germline, CDR1 DFQATT and CDR2 SNEGSKA (reference sequence). This CDR3 contains 15 residues. In DNA, the CDR3 is TGCAGTGCTATAACCTCAGGGGGAACTCTCTGGGGCTACACCTTC. Amino acids: CSAITSGGTLWGYTF.